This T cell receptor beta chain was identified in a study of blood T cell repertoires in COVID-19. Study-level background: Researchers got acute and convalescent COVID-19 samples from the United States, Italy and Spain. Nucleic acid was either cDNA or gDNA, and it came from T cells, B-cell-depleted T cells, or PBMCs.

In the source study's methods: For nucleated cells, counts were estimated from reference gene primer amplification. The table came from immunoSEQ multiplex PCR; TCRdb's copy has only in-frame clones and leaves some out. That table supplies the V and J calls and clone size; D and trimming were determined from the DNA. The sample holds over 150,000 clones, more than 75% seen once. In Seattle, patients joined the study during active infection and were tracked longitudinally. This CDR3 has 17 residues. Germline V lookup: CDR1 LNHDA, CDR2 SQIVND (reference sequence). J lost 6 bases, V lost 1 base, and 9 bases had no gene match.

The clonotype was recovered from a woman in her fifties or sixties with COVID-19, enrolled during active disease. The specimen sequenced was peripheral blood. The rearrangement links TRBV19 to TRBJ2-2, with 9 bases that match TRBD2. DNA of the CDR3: TGTGCCAGTAGTATAGGTTTGGGCGGGAGGGCGTCCGGGGAGCTGTTTTTT. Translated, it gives CASSIGLGGRASGELFF.